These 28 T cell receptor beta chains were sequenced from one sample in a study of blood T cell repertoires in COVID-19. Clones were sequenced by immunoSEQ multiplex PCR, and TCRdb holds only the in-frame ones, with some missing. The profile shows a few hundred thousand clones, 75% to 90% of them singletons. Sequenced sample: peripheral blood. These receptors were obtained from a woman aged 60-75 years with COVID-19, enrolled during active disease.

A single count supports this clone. The CDR3, as DNA: TGTGCCAGCAGCTTGGTAGGAGTAGCGAGGGAGACCCAGTACTTC. Translation gives CASSLVGVARETQYF. The chain combines TRBV5-4 with TRBJ2-5, with a weak D call TRBD2 (5 bases). This CDR3 has 15 residues. CDR1 SGHNT and CDR2 YYREEE come from the germline V gene (reference sequence). Trimming cost V 0 bases and J 5 bases, with 14 bases left between them. Together with reference TRBV5-4 and TRBJ2-5, the CDR3 gives the full variable domain: ETGVTQSPTHLIKTRGQQVTLRCSSQSGHNTVSWYQQALGQGPQFIFQYYREEENGRGNFPPRFSGLQFPNYSSELNVNALELDDSALYLCASSLVGVARETQYFGPGTRLLVL.

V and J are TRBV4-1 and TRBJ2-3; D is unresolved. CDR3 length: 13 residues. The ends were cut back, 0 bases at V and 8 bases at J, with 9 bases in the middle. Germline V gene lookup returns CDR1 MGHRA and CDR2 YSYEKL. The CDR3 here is CASSQDDRVTQYF. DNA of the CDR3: TGCGCCAGCAGCCAAGATGATCGGGTTACGCAGTATTTT.

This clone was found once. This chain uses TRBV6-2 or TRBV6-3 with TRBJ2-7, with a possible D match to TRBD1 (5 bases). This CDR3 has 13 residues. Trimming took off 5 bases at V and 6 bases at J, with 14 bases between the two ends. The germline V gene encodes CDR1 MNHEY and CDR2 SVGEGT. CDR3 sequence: CASSTGDTPEQYF. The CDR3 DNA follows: TGTGCCAGCAGTACAGGTGACACACCCGAGCAGTACTTC.

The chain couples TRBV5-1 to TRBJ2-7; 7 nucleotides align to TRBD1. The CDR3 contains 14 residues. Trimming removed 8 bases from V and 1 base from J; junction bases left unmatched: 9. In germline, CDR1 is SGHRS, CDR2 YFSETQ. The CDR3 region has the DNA TGCGCCAGTGCCCCTTTGGACAGGTCCTACGAGCAGTACTTC. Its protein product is CASAPLDRSYEQYF.

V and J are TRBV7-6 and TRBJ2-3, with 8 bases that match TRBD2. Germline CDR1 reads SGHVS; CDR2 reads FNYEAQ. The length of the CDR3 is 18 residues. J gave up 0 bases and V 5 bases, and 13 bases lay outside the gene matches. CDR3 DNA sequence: TGTGCCAGCAGCCCGGACTATAGCGGGGATTTTAGCACAGATACGCAGTATTTT. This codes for CASSPDYSGDFSTDTQYF.

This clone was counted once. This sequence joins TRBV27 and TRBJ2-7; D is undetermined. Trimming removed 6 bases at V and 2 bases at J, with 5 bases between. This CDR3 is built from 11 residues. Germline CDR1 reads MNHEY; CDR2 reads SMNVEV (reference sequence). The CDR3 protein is CASSAAYEQYF. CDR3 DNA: TGTGCCAGCAGCGCGGCCTACGAGCAGTACTTC.

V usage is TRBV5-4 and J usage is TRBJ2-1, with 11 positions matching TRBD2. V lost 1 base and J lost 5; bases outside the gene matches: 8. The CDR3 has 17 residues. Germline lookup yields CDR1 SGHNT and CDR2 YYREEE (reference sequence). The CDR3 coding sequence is TGTGCCAGCAGCTTGTATGGCACTAGCGGGGGCAACAATGAGCAGTTCTTC. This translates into CASSLYGTSGGNNEQFF.

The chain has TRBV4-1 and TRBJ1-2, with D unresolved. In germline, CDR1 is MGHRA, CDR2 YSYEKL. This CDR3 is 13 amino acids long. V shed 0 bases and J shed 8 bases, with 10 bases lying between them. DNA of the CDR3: TGCGCCAGCAGCCAAGAAGTCCGCGGGGGCTACACCTTC. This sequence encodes CASSQEVRGGYTF.

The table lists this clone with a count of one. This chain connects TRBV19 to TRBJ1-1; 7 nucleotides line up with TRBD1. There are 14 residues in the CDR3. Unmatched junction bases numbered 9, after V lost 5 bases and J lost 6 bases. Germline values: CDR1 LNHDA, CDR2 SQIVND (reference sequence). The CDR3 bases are TGTGCCAGTAGTGGGGGATACGACAGGGCTGAAGCTTTCTTT. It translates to CASSGGYDRAEAFF.

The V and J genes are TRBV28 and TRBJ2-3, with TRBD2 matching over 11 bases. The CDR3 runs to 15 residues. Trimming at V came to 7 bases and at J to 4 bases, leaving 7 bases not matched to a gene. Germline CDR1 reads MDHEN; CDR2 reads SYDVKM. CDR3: CASTTGTSGADTQYF. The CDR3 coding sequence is TGTGCCAGCACGACCGGGACTAGCGGAGCAGATACGCAGTATTTT.

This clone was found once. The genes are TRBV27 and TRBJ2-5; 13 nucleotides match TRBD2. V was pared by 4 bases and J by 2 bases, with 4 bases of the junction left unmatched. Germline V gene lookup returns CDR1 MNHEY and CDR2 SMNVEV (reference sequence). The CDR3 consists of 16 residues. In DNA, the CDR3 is TGTGCCAGCAGTTCATGGACTAGCGGGGGTCAAGAGACCCAGTACTTC. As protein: CASSSWTSGGQETQYF.

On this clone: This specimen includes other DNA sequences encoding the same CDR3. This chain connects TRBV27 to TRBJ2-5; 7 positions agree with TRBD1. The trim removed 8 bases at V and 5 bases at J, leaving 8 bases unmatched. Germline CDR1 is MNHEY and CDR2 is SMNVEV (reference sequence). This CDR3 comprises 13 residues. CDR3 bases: TGTGCCAGCCGACGTACAGGGGCGGAGACCCAGTACTTC. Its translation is CASRRTGAETQYF.

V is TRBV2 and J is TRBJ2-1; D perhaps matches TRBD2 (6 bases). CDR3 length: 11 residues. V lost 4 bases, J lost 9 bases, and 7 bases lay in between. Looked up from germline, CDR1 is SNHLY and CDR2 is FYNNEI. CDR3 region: CASSVGGEQFF. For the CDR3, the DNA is TGTGCCAGCAGTGTGGGAGGTGAGCAGTTCTTC.

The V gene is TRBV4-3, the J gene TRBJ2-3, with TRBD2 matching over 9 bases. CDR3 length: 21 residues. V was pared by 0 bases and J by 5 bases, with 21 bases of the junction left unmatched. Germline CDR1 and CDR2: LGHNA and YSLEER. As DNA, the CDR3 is TGCGCCAGCAGCCAAGATCCGCCTGCCCCCCTACGCGGGGGGGTCAAAGATACGCAGTATTTT. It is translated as CASSQDPPAPLRGGVKDTQYF.

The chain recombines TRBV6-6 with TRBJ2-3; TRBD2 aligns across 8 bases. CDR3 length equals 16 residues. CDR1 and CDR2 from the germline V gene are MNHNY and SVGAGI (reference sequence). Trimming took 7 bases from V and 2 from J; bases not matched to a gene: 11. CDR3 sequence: CASTALGGGYTDTQYF. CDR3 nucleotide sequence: TGTGCCAGCACCGCACTCGGGGGGGGATACACAGATACGCAGTATTTT.

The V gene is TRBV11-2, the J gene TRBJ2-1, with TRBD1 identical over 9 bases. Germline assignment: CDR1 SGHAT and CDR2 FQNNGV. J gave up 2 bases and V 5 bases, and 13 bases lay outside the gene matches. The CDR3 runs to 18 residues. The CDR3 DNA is TGTGCCAGCAGCCCTCAGTATGGGACAGGGCAACCCTACAATGAGCAGTTCTTC. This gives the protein CASSPQYGTGQPYNEQFF. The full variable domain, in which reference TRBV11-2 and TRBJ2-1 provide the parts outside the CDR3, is EAGVAQSPRYKIIEKRQSVAFWCNPISGHATLYWYQQILGQGPKLLIQFQNNGVVDDSQLPKDRFSAERLKGVDSTLKIQPAKLEDSAVYLCASSPQYGTGQPYNEQFFGPGTRLTVL.

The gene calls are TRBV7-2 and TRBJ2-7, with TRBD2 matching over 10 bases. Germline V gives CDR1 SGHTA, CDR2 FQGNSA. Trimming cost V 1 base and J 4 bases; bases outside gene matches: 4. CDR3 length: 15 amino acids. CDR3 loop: CASSLESGGAYEQYF. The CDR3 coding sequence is TGTGCCAGCAGCTTAGAGAGCGGGGGGGCGTACGAGCAGTACTTC.

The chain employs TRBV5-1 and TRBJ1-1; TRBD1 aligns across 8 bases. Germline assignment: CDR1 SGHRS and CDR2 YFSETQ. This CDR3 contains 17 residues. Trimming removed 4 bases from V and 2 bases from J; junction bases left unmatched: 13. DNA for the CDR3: TGCGCCAGCAGCATGAGGGCTACAGGGGGGGGCAACACTGAAGCTTTCTTT. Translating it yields CASSMRATGGGNTEAFF.

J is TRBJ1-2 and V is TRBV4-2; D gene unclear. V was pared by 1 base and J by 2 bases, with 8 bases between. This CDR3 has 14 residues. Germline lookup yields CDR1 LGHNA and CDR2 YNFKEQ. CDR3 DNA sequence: TGTGCCAGCAGCCAAGCGACGGAGAACTATGGCTACACCTTC. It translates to CASSQATENYGYTF.

The CDR3 here is CASSEGRSYGYTF. The CDR3 DNA reads as TGTGCCAGCAGTGAAGGACGGAGCTATGGCTACACCTTC. V gene TRBV2 combines with J gene TRBJ1-2; D uncertain. Per germline, CDR1 SNHLY and CDR2 FYNNEI. This CDR3 region has 13 residues. The V gene lost 1 base and the J gene lost 4 bases, with 7 bases spanning the gap.

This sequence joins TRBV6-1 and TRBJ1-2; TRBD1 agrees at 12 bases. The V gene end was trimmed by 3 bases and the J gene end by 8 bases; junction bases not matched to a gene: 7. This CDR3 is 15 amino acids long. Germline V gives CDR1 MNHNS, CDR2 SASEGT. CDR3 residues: CASSEGDRGQRGYTF. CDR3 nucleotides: TGTGCCAGCAGTGAGGGGGACAGGGGGCAACGGGGCTACACCTTC.

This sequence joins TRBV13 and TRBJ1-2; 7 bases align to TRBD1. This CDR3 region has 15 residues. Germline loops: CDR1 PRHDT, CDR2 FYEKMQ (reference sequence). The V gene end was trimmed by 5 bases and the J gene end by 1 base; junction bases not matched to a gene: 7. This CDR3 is CASSPTGLNNYGYTF. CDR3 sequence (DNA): TGTGCCAGCAGCCCGACAGGGCTCAATAACTATGGCTACACCTTC.

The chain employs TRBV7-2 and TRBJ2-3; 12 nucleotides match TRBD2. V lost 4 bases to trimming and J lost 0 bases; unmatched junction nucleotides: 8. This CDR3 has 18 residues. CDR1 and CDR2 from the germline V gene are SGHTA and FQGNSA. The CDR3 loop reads CASSSHGLAGSSTDTQYF. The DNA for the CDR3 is TGTGCCAGCAGCTCTCACGGACTAGCGGGGTCCAGCACAGATACGCAGTATTTT.

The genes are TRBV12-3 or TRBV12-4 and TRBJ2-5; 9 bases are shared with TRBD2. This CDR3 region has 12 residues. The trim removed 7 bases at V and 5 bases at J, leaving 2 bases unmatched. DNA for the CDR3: TGTGCCAGCACCCTAGCGGGGGAGACCCAGTACTTC. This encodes CASTLAGETQYF.

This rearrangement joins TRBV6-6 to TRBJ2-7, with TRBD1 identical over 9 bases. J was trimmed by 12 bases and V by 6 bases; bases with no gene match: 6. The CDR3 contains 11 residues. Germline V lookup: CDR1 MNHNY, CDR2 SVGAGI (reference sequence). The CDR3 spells CASRRDRVVYF. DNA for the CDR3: TGTGCCAGCAGGCGGGACAGGGTAGTGTACTTC.

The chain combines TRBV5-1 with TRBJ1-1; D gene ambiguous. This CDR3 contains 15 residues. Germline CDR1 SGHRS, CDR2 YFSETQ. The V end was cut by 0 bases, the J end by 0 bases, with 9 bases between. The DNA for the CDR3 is TGCGCCAGCAGCTTGGTCGCGGGAATGAACACTGAAGCTTTCTTT. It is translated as CASSLVAGMNTEAFF.

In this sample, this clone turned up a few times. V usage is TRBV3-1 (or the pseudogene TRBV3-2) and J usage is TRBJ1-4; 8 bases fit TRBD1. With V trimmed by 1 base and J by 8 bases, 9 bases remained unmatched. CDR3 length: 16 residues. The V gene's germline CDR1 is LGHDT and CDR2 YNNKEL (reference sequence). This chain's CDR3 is CASSQATGQGGEKLFF. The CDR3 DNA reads TGTGCCAGCAGCCAAGCAACTGGACAGGGAGGGGAAAAACTGTTTTTT.

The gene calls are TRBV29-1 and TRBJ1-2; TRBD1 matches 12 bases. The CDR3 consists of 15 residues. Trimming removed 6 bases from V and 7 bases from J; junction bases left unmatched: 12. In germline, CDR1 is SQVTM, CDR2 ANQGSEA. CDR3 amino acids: CSVQRDRGRPSGYTF. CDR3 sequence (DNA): TGCAGCGTGCAACGGGACAGGGGGCGTCCCAGTGGCTACACCTTC.